These T cell receptor beta chains were read from a single sample in a study of blood T cell repertoires in COVID-19. Assay: immunoSEQ multiplex PCR; the TCRdb copy retains only in-frame clones and omits some. The sample lists fewer than 250,000 clones; approximately 81% were seen once. The material sequenced was peripheral blood. All receptors derive from a man aged 25 to 40 with active or convalescent COVID-19. The CDR3 runs from the conserved cysteine through the conserved F or W. Fields, in order: D gene, clone size, V gene, J gene, CDR3 DNA, CDR3 protein. The D gene is left open where the match is weak. Not all rows give a size; the values are once, few, many and, for expanded clones, a class.

d_call: NA
clone_size: NA
v_call: TRBV2
j_call: TRBJ1-5
cdr3_nt: TGTGCCAGCACCCCCAGTGGGGGAGGTCAGCCCCAGCATTTT
cdr3_aa: CASTPSGGGQPQHF

d_call: NA
clone_size: NA
v_call: TRBV7-2
j_call: TRBJ1-2
cdr3_nt: TGTGCCAGCAGCTTAGTAGGGACAAGAGTCGGTGGCTACACCTTC
cdr3_aa: CASSLVGTRVGGYTF

d_call: NA
clone_size: NA
v_call: TRBV7-8
j_call: TRBJ2-5
cdr3_nt: TGTGCCAGCAGCCTGGTCCGAGGAGAGACCCAGTACTTC
cdr3_aa: CASSLVRGETQYF

d_call: NA
clone_size: NA
v_call: TRBV7-9
j_call: TRBJ1-2
cdr3_nt: TGTGCCAGCAGCTTGGGGAGCTATGGCTACACCTTC
cdr3_aa: CASSLGSYGYTF

d_call: TRBD2
clone_size: NA
v_call: TRBV7-3
j_call: TRBJ2-2
cdr3_nt: TGTGCCAGCAGACCAACTAGCGATGTCGGGGAGCTGTTTTTT
cdr3_aa: CASRPTSDVGELFF

d_call: TRBD2
clone_size: NA
v_call: TRBV27
j_call: TRBJ2-7
cdr3_nt: TGTGCCAGCAGTTTGGCCCGGGGGGGCGGGCTCTACGAGCAGTACTTC
cdr3_aa: CASSLARGGGLYEQYF

d_call: NA
clone_size: NA
v_call: TRBV14
j_call: TRBJ2-1
cdr3_nt: TGTGCCAGCAGCCGTATTCCACGGGGTGTCGAGCAGTTCTTC
cdr3_aa: CASSRIPRGVEQFF

d_call: NA
clone_size: NA
v_call: TRBV11-2
j_call: TRBJ1-1
cdr3_nt: TGTGCCAGCAGCTTAACAGGAGTGAACACTGAAGCTTTCTTT
cdr3_aa: CASSLTGVNTEAFF

d_call: TRBD1
clone_size: NA
v_call: TRBV28
j_call: TRBJ2-4
cdr3_nt: TGTGCCAGCAGTCGTTACAGGGGTCTAGCCAAAAACATTCAGTACTTC
cdr3_aa: CASSRYRGLAKNIQYF

d_call: TRBD2
clone_size: NA
v_call: TRBV7-8
j_call: TRBJ2-7
cdr3_nt: TGTGCCAGCAGCCCTAGCGGGAGTACTTACGAGCAGTACTTC
cdr3_aa: CASSPSGSTYEQYF

d_call: NA
clone_size: NA
v_call: TRBV6-5
j_call: TRBJ1-1
cdr3_nt: TGTGCCAGCAGGCGGCAGGGGACTATGAACACTGAAGCTTTCTTT
cdr3_aa: CASRRQGTMNTEAFF

d_call: NA
clone_size: NA
v_call: TRBV5-6
j_call: TRBJ1-2
cdr3_nt: TGTGCCAGCAGCTTGTTGTCCGGGGGTCGGGGCTACACCTTC
cdr3_aa: CASSLLSGGRGYTF

d_call: NA
clone_size: NA
v_call: TRBV29-1
j_call: TRBJ2-4
cdr3_nt: TGCAGCGTCGAGGCAGGGCCGAGTGGTATTCAGTACTTC
cdr3_aa: CSVEAGPSGIQYF

d_call: NA
clone_size: NA
v_call: TRBV5-6
j_call: TRBJ1-1
cdr3_nt: TGTGCCAGCAGCTTGTTAAGCGCTGAAGCTTTCTTT
cdr3_aa: CASSLLSAEAFF

d_call: NA
clone_size: NA
v_call: TRBV19
j_call: TRBJ2-2
cdr3_nt: TGTGCCAGTAGCCCTATAAACCGGGGGAACACCGGGGAGCTGTTTTTT
cdr3_aa: CASSPINRGNTGELFF

d_call: TRBD2
clone_size: few
v_call: TRBV4-1
j_call: TRBJ2-3
cdr3_nt: TGCGCCAGCAGCCAAGAGGCTAGCGGGGGGGTCACAGATACGCAGTATTTT
cdr3_aa: CASSQEASGGVTDTQYF

d_call: TRBD1
clone_size: NA
v_call: TRBV5-1
j_call: TRBJ1-1
cdr3_nt: TGCGCCAGCAGCGGACAGGGGACCACCTTGAACACTGAAGCTTTCTTT
cdr3_aa: CASSGQGTTLNTEAFF

d_call: NA
clone_size: NA
v_call: TRBV30
j_call: TRBJ2-3
cdr3_nt: TGTGCCTGCAGGGGTGTCGGGGATACGCAGTATTTT
cdr3_aa: CACRGVGDTQYF

d_call: TRBD1
clone_size: NA
v_call: TRBV7-8
j_call: TRBJ1-5
cdr3_nt: TGTGCCAGCGCGTCGGGGACAGGGGTGTATAGCAATCAGCCCCAGCATTTT
cdr3_aa: CASASGTGVYSNQPQHF

d_call: TRBD2
clone_size: NA
v_call: TRBV7-6
j_call: TRBJ2-2
cdr3_nt: TGTGCCAGCAGCTTAGCCCCGGGTAGCGGGGGATTTCCCGGGGAGCTGTTTTTT
cdr3_aa: CASSLAPGSGGFPGELFF

d_call: NA
clone_size: NA
v_call: TRBV4-3
j_call: TRBJ1-2
cdr3_nt: TGCGCCAGCAGCCAGGCTTCTCCGACATCCTCGAGCTATGGCTACACCTTC
cdr3_aa: CASSQASPTSSSYGYTF

d_call: TRBD2
clone_size: NA
v_call: TRBV18
j_call: TRBJ2-1
cdr3_nt: TGTGCCAACAGGAACAGTAGCGGGTCCTACAATGAGCAGTTCTTC
cdr3_aa: CANRNSSGSYNEQFF

d_call: NA
clone_size: NA
v_call: TRBV20-1
j_call: TRBJ1-6
cdr3_nt: TGCAGTGCTAGTTTGGACAACTCCTATAATTCACCCCTCCACTTT
cdr3_aa: CSASLDNSYNSPLHF

d_call: TRBD1
clone_size: NA
v_call: TRBV19
j_call: TRBJ1-5
cdr3_nt: TGTGCCAGTAGAAGTACCGGGACAGGTGGCAATCAGCCCCAGCATTTT
cdr3_aa: CASRSTGTGGNQPQHF

d_call: NA
clone_size: NA
v_call: TRBV7-9
j_call: TRBJ1-6
cdr3_nt: TGTGCCAGCAGCCAGACAGATGGTCGCTCACCCCTCCACTTT
cdr3_aa: CASSQTDGRSPLHF

d_call: NA
clone_size: NA
v_call: TRBV11-3
j_call: TRBJ2-1
cdr3_nt: TGTGCCAGCAGCTTAGGGCGGTACAATGAGCAGTTCTTC
cdr3_aa: CASSLGRYNEQFF

d_call: NA
clone_size: NA
v_call: TRBV11-2
j_call: TRBJ1-5
cdr3_nt: TGTGCCAGCAGCTTTTCCCTGGGCCAGCCCCAGCATTTT
cdr3_aa: CASSFSLGQPQHF

d_call: NA
clone_size: NA
v_call: TRBV3-1/TRBV3-2
j_call: TRBJ1-2
cdr3_nt: TGTGCCAGCAGCTTACTTTATACAGAGAACACCTTC
cdr3_aa: CASSLLYTENTF

d_call: NA
clone_size: few
v_call: TRBV30
j_call: TRBJ1-3
cdr3_nt: TGTGCCTTTCGTCCCGGAAACACCATATATTTT
cdr3_aa: CAFRPGNTIYF

d_call: NA
clone_size: NA
v_call: TRBV5-4
j_call: TRBJ1-2
cdr3_nt: TGTGCCAGCAGCCCCAAAGACTCCTACGGGGGCTATGGCTACACCTTC
cdr3_aa: CASSPKDSYGGYGYTF

d_call: TRBD1
clone_size: NA
v_call: TRBV5-4
j_call: TRBJ1-2
cdr3_nt: TGTGCCAGCAGCTCGGGACAGGGTAATGGCTACACCTTC
cdr3_aa: CASSSGQGNGYTF

d_call: NA
clone_size: many
v_call: TRBV6-6
j_call: TRBJ2-1
cdr3_nt: TGTGCCAGCAGTTACTCGCGACAGGAAGGTAATGAGCAGTTCTTC
cdr3_aa: CASSYSRQEGNEQFF

d_call: NA
clone_size: NA
v_call: TRBV11-3
j_call: TRBJ2-3
cdr3_nt: TGTGCCAGCAGCTCTAGCCCTAGCAGCAGAGATACGCAGTATTTT
cdr3_aa: CASSSSPSSRDTQYF

d_call: NA
clone_size: NA
v_call: TRBV19
j_call: TRBJ1-2
cdr3_nt: TGTGCCAGTAGTCCGGCAGGGGATGGCTACACCTTC
cdr3_aa: CASSPAGDGYTF

d_call: NA
clone_size: NA
v_call: TRBV6-6
j_call: TRBJ2-2
cdr3_nt: TGTGCCAGCAGACCTAAAGGGGTTTCCACCGGGGAGCTGTTTTTT
cdr3_aa: CASRPKGVSTGELFF

d_call: TRBD1
clone_size: NA
v_call: TRBV28
j_call: TRBJ1-1
cdr3_nt: TGTGCCAGCAATATACAGGGGGGGAACACTGAAGCTTTCTTT
cdr3_aa: CASNIQGGNTEAFF

d_call: TRBD2
clone_size: NA
v_call: TRBV7-9
j_call: TRBJ2-2
cdr3_nt: TGTGCCAGCAGCTTTAGCGGGAGAGCTGGGGAGCTGTTTTTT
cdr3_aa: CASSFSGRAGELFF

d_call: TRBD2
clone_size: NA
v_call: TRBV6-5
j_call: TRBJ2-1
cdr3_nt: TGTGCCAGCAGACGGACTAGCGGGAGTGGGTATGAGCAGTTCTTC
cdr3_aa: CASRRTSGSGYEQFF

d_call: NA
clone_size: few
v_call: TRBV18
j_call: TRBJ1-1
cdr3_nt: TGTGCCAGCTCACCCCAGGGGATGAACACTGAAGCTTTCTTT
cdr3_aa: CASSPQGMNTEAFF

d_call: TRBD2
clone_size: NA
v_call: TRBV6-4
j_call: TRBJ2-7
cdr3_nt: TGTGCCAGCAGGCTAGCGGGTCCCCACTACGAGCAGTACTTC
cdr3_aa: CASRLAGPHYEQYF

d_call: TRBD2
clone_size: NA
v_call: TRBV29-1
j_call: TRBJ2-1
cdr3_nt: TGCAGCGTTGGCGGGAGGTCTCTACGGAATGAGCAGTTCTTC
cdr3_aa: CSVGGRSLRNEQFF

d_call: NA
clone_size: NA
v_call: TRBV19
j_call: TRBJ1-2
cdr3_nt: TGTGCCACCTATACCCTCTATGGCTACACCTTC
cdr3_aa: CATYTLYGYTF

d_call: NA
clone_size: NA
v_call: TRBV7-8
j_call: TRBJ1-1
cdr3_nt: TGTGCCAGCAGCTTAAGAAGGACAGAGAACACTGAAGCTTTCTTT
cdr3_aa: CASSLRRTENTEAFF

d_call: NA
clone_size: NA
v_call: TRBV6-2/TRBV6-3
j_call: TRBJ2-1
cdr3_nt: TGTGCCAGCAGTGGGAGAGCCCGTCTAAGGAATGAGCAGTTCTTC
cdr3_aa: CASSGRARLRNEQFF

d_call: NA
clone_size: NA
v_call: TRBV9
j_call: TRBJ2-1
cdr3_nt: TGTGCCAGCAGCGTTGGGCTACACAATGAGCAGTTCTTC
cdr3_aa: CASSVGLHNEQFF

d_call: NA
clone_size: NA
v_call: TRBV15
j_call: TRBJ1-3
cdr3_nt: TGTGCCACCAGCAGAGGCCAGTTCAACTCTGGAAACACCATATATTTT
cdr3_aa: CATSRGQFNSGNTIYF

d_call: NA
clone_size: once
v_call: TRBV4-1
j_call: TRBJ1-2
cdr3_nt: TGCGCCAGCAGCCAAGCGCAACGCCAGGGGGGCTACACCTTC
cdr3_aa: CASSQAQRQGGYTF